The next 2 T cell receptor beta chains were all read from a single sample in a study of blood T cell repertoires in COVID-19. Using immunoSEQ multiplex PCR, the repertoire was profiled, and TCRdb retains in-frame clones only, with some absent. The sample lists about 88,000 clones, roughly 87% occurring once. Sequenced sample: peripheral blood. These receptors were collected from a male donor with acute or convalescent COVID-19.

The chain combines TRBV19 with TRBJ1-3, with unresolved D. The CDR3 is made up of 14 amino acids. V was pared by 5 bases and J by 4 bases, with 12 bases between. CDR1 and CDR2 from the germline V gene are LNHDA and SQIVND (reference sequence). The CDR3 DNA is TGTGCCAGTAGTCCCTGGGGAGAAGGAAACACCATATATTTT. Translation gives CASSPWGEGNTIYF.

The chain couples TRBV6-6 to TRBJ2-7; TRBD2 matches at 12 bases. The CDR3 is 15 amino acids. CDR1 is MNHNY and CDR2 is SVGAGI in the germline V gene (reference sequence). V shed 0 bases and J 5 bases; nucleotides not matched to a gene: 2. CDR3 residues: CASSYSTSGGHEQYF. In nucleotides, the CDR3 is TGTGCCAGCAGTTACTCGACTAGCGGGGGCCACGAGCAGTACTTC.